Shown below are 26 T cell receptor beta chains from a single sample sequenced in a study of cytomegalovirus exposure and HLA in healthy donors. Produced via immunoSEQ multiplex PCR; TCRdb's table is partial and in-frame only. The sample has approximately 230,000 clones; about 88% are singletons. The source material was PBMCs. Receptor source: a man younger than 35 in good health and CMV-seropositive.

The chain employs TRBV19 and TRBJ1-5; no definite D call. The V gene's germline CDR1 is LNHDA and CDR2 SQIVND (reference sequence). Trimming cost V 5 bases and J 10 bases, with 15 bases left between them. The CDR3 consists of 13 residues. CDR3 nucleotides: TGTGCCAGTAGTCCGAACCGACCCTTCCCCCAGCATTTT. Protein sequence: CASSPNRPFPQHF.

The chain links TRBV5-1 to TRBJ1-3; possible D gene TRBD1, 6 bases. Germline lookup yields CDR1 SGHRS and CDR2 YFSETQ. The CDR3 length is 16 residues. Trimming removed 1 base at V and 4 bases at J, with 15 bases between. The CDR3 region is CASSLSGQLAGNTIYF. CDR3 DNA sequence: TGCGCCAGCAGCTTGAGTGGACAGTTGGCCGGAAACACCATATATTTT.

This chain uses TRBV2 with TRBJ2-3; D perhaps matches TRBD2 (5 bases). The CDR3 is 14 residues long. The germline gives CDR1 SNHLY, CDR2 FYNNEI. V lost 4 bases to trimming and J lost 1 base, with 9 bases between them. CDR3 bases: TGTGCCAGCAGTGGCGTCGGGGGCACAGATACGCAGTATTTT. Its translation: CASSGVGGTDTQYF.

V usage is TRBV4-1 and J usage is TRBJ2-3; no clear D. CDR3 length equals 14 residues. V was trimmed by 4 bases and J by 5 bases, leaving 13 bases between them. Germline CDR1 reads MGHRA; CDR2 reads YSYEKL. The DNA of the CDR3 is TGCGCCAGCAGCCTTGGCCCTAACGGAGATACGCAGTATTTT. Its translation is CASSLGPNGDTQYF.

The V call is TRBV4-2, the J call TRBJ2-7; D unresolved. V was pared by 0 bases and J by 0 bases, with 18 bases between. The CDR3 has 18 amino acids. Germline V gene data show CDR1 as LGHNA and CDR2 as YNFKEQ. The CDR3 spells CASSQERIGERSSYEQYF. In DNA form, the CDR3 reads TGTGCCAGCAGCCAAGAACGGATCGGAGAGCGTAGCTCCTACGAGCAGTACTTC.

This clone has a single count. The J gene is TRBJ2-3, the V gene TRBV6-5, with D unresolved. Per germline, CDR1 MNHEY and CDR2 SVGAGI. This CDR3 region has 12 residues. Deletions cut 6 bases from V and 0 bases from J, with 4 bases between. CDR3 sequence (DNA): TGTGCCAGCAGCGACAGCACAGATACGCAGTATTTT. It encodes CASSDSTDTQYF.

V usage is TRBV27 and J usage is TRBJ2-3, with 7 nucleotides matching TRBD1. The V and J ends lost 2 bases and 5 bases, in that order; junction bases with no gene match: 4. CDR1 is MNHEY and CDR2 is SMNVEV in the germline V gene (reference sequence). The CDR3 spans 14 residues. The CDR3 protein is CASSLRQGLDTQYF. The CDR3 nucleotides read TGTGCCAGCAGTTTACGACAGGGTTTAGATACGCAGTATTTT.

The V gene is TRBV5-1, the J gene TRBJ1-4; D is possibly TRBD1 (6 bases). The CDR3 extends over 15 amino acids. Germline CDR1 is SGHRS and CDR2 is YFSETQ. The V and J ends lost 5 bases and 8 bases respectively, with 19 bases between them. The CDR3 spells CASRIGNRAGEKLFF. The CDR3 bases are TGCGCCAGCAGGATTGGTAACAGGGCGGGAGAAAAACTGTTTTTT.

This clone came up a few times. The DNA for the CDR3 is TGTGCCATCAGTGTTGGGACCGCTAACTATGGCTACACCTTC. It encodes CAISVGTANYGYTF. The chain uses TRBV10-3 and TRBJ1-2; perhaps TRBD1 as D (5 bases). Germline V lookup: CDR1 ENHRY, CDR2 SYGVKD. The CDR3 runs to 14 residues. Trimming left V 4 bases short and J 0 bases short, with 9 bases between.

This rearrangement joins TRBV20-1 to TRBJ2-5; D perhaps matches TRBD2 (5 bases). V was clipped by 8 bases and J by 6 bases, with 13 bases between them. The CDR3 extends over 11 amino acids. The V gene's germline CDR1 is DFQATT and CDR2 SNEGSKA (reference sequence). The CDR3 is CSPLDGKTQYF. The CDR3 DNA is TGCAGTCCTCTTGACGGGAAGACCCAGTACTTC.

V gene TRBV9 combines with J gene TRBJ2-2; 7 bases match TRBD1. The germline V gene has CDR1 SGDLS and CDR2 YYNGEE. The J segment lost 6 bases and the V segment lost 4 bases, leaving 6 bases of the junction unmatched. CDR3 length: 14 amino acids. The CDR3 loop reads CASSQDRAPGELFF. CDR3 bases: TGTGCCAGCAGCCAAGACAGGGCCCCCGGGGAGCTGTTTTTT. The full variable domain, in which reference TRBV9 and TRBJ2-2 provide the parts outside the CDR3, is DSGVTQTPKHLITATGQRVTLRCSPRSGDLSVYWYQQSLDQGLQFLIQYYNGEERAKGNILERFSAQQFPDLHSELNLSSLELGDSALYFCASSQDRAPGELFFGEGSRLTVL.

The rearrangement joins TRBV27 to TRBJ1-4; a weak D match, TRBD1 (6 bases). The CDR3 runs to 14 residues. Deletions cut 7 bases from V and 8 bases from J, with 17 bases between. The germline V gene has CDR1 MNHEY and CDR2 SMNVEV (reference sequence). The CDR3 sequence is CASTRPGAGEKLFF. CDR3 nucleotides: TGTGCCAGCACCCGCCCAGGGGCTGGGGAAAAACTGTTTTTT.

The DNA for the CDR3 is TGTGCCAGCAGCCATGGACCGAGCTATGGCTACACCTTC. Its translation is CASSHGPSYGYTF. This sequence joins TRBV9 and TRBJ1-2; D is undetermined. The V end was cut by 4 bases, the J end by 4 bases, with 11 bases between. This CDR3 contains 13 residues. Germline-derived CDR1 and CDR2 are SGDLS and YYNGEE.

The chain carries TRBV6-5 and TRBJ1-1; D unclear. Germline V gene lookup returns CDR1 MNHEY and CDR2 SVGAGI. V was cut by 11 bases and J by 5 bases, with 21 bases left in between. The CDR3 is 14 amino acids. The CDR3 DNA reads TGTGCCCGCACCCTTAATAGACTCCAGACTGAAGCTTTCTTT. It encodes CARTLNRLQTEAFF.

The V and J genes are TRBV6-1 and TRBJ1-5; D ambiguous. V lost 1 base to trimming and J lost 5 bases, with 6 bases between them. Germline V gene data show CDR1 as MNHNS and CDR2 as SASEGT. This CDR3 has 13 residues. The chain's CDR3 is CASSEDSYQPQHF. CDR3 bases: TGTGCCAGCAGTGAAGACAGTTATCAGCCCCAGCATTTT.

The V and J genes are TRBV4-2 and TRBJ2-4, with TRBD2 matching 7 bases. Germline V CDR1 and CDR2: LGHNA, YNFKEQ. The CDR3 has 15 residues. V lost 4 bases and J lost 5; bases outside the gene matches: 8. The CDR3 bases are TGTGCCAGCAGCCCTCCGGCGGGAGAGGAAAACATTCAGTACTTC. Translation: CASSPPAGEENIQYF.

V is TRBV28 and J is TRBJ2-1, with TRBD1 identical over 8 bases. Unmatched junction bases numbered 5, after V lost 3 bases and J lost 10 bases. Germline CDR1 reads MDHEN; CDR2 reads SYDVKM. The CDR3 is 13 amino acids. The CDR3 region has the DNA TGTGCCAGCAGTTTGCCCAGGGGGCGCGAGCAGTTCTTC. This gives the protein CASSLPRGREQFF.

The chain is built from TRBV18 and TRBJ1-2, with TRBD1 identical over 8 bases. Germline V gene data show CDR1 as KGHSH and CDR2 as LQKENI. This CDR3 region has 15 residues. Unmatched junction bases numbered 12, after V lost 5 bases and J lost 7 bases. The CDR3 nucleotides are TGTGCCAGCTCAGGGACAGGTGTTAACGTCGGTGGCTACACCTTC. Translation: CASSGTGVNVGGYTF.

The rearrangement links TRBV27 to TRBJ1-2; D is unresolved. Trimming removed 0 bases from V and 1 base from J, with 6 bases in between. CDR1 and CDR2 (germline): MNHEY, SMNVEV (reference sequence). The CDR3 loop spans 14 amino acids. CDR3 protein: CASSLSGDNYGYTF. The CDR3 nucleotides read TGTGCCAGCAGTTTATCTGGTGATAACTATGGCTACACCTTC.

J is TRBJ2-5 and V is TRBV29-1; 7 nucleotides line up with TRBD2. This CDR3 spans 17 amino acids. CDR1 and CDR2 from the germline V gene are SQVTM and ANQGSEA. The ends lost 6 bases at V and 2 bases at J; junction bases unmatched: 18. The CDR3 sequence is CSVVPWWAGEGQETQYF. CDR3 bases: TGCAGCGTCGTACCGTGGTGGGCGGGAGAAGGGCAAGAGACCCAGTACTTC.

The rearrangement uses TRBV29-1 and TRBJ2-1, with 10 bases lining up with TRBD2. Germline trimming cut 3 bases from V and 3 bases from J; bases unmatched to any gene: 8. This CDR3 region has 16 residues. Germline lookup yields CDR1 SQVTM and CDR2 ANQGSEA. CDR3 in DNA: TGCAGCGTTGATCCTCAGCGGGAGGGCCTCTACAATGAGCAGTTCTTC. Protein sequence: CSVDPQREGLYNEQFF.

This clone was detected a few times. This sequence joins TRBV30 and TRBJ2-2; 7 bases agree with TRBD1. V gave up 4 bases and J gave up 7 bases; unmatched junction bases: 3. CDR1 and CDR2 (germline): GTSNPN, SVGIG (reference sequence). The CDR3 is 12 residues long. CDR3 bases: TGTGCCTGGACAGGGGGTGGCGGGGAGCTGTTTTTT. Amino acids: CAWTGGGGELFF.

The genes are TRBV28 and TRBJ2-1; TRBD1 might be the D (7 bases). From germline, CDR1 is MDHEN and CDR2 SYDVKM. With 3 bases removed from V and 3 bases from J, the gap between germline ends came to 12 bases. The CDR3 extends over 15 amino acids. The CDR3 region has the DNA TGTGCCAGCAGTTTGGCAGGGGGGTTCTACAATGAGCAGTTCTTC. Protein product: CASSLAGGFYNEQFF.

The chain uses TRBV7-6 and TRBJ1-1, with D tentatively TRBD1 (5 bases). Germline V gene lookup returns CDR1 SGHVS and CDR2 FNYEAQ. The V gene lost 5 bases and the J gene lost 0 bases, with 10 bases spanning the gap. The CDR3 is made up of 14 amino acids. CDR3 in DNA: TGTGCCAGCAGCCCTGGGGGTTTGAACACTGAAGCTTTCTTT. It translates to CASSPGGLNTEAFF.

The chain uses TRBV6-4 and TRBJ1-5; tentative D call: TRBD1 (5 bases). Germline CDR1 reads MRHNA; CDR2 reads SNTAGT. The length of the CDR3 is 14 residues. Trimming removed 5 bases at V and 7 bases at J, with 15 bases between. CDR3 sequence: CASSLGTAGQPQHF. CDR3 sequence (DNA): TGTGCCAGCAGTTTAGGGACCGCGGGGCAGCCCCAGCATTTT.

The genes are TRBV5-1 and TRBJ2-5, with TRBD2 identical over 7 bases. The V segment lost 1 base and the J segment 4 bases; nucleotides outside the gene matches: 1. The CDR3 runs 13 residues. Germline lookup yields CDR1 SGHRS and CDR2 YFSETQ. The CDR3, as DNA: TGCGCCAGCAGCTTGTTAGCGGGAGAGACCCAGTACTTC. It is translated as CASSLLAGETQYF.